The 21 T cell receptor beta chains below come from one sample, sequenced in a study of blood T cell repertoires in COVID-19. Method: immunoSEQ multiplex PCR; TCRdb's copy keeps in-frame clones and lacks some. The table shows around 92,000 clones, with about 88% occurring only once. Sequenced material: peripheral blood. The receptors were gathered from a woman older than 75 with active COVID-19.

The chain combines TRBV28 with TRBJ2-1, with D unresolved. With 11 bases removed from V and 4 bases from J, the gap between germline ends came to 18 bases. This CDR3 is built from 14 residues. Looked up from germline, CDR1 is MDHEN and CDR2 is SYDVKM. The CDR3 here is CASSTRMIYNEQFF. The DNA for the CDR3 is TGTGCCTCTTCGACAAGGATGATTTACAATGAGCAGTTCTTC.

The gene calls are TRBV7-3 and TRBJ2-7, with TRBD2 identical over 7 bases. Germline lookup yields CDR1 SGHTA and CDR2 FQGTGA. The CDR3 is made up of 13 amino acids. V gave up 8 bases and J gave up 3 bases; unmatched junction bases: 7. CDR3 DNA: TGTGCCAGCGGTCACGGCGGGGGCTACGAGCAGTACTTC. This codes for CASGHGGGYEQYF.

CDR3 DNA sequence: TGTGCCAGCAGCTCCTCCTCCTCGGGGGAGCAGTTCTTC. Protein product: CASSSSSSGEQFF. The chain employs TRBV11-3 and TRBJ2-1, with D possibly TRBD2 on 5 matching bases. Trimming cost V 4 bases and J 10 bases, with 14 bases left between them. The CDR3 covers 13 residues. Germline CDR1 and CDR2: SGHNT and YENEEA.

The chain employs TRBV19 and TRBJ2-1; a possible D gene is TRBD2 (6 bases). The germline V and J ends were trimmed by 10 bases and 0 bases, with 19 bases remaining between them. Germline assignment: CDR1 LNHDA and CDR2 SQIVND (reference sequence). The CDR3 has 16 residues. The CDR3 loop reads CATLGEGGISYNEQFF. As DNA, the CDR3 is TGTGCCACCCTCGGCGAGGGCGGGATCTCCTACAATGAGCAGTTCTTC.

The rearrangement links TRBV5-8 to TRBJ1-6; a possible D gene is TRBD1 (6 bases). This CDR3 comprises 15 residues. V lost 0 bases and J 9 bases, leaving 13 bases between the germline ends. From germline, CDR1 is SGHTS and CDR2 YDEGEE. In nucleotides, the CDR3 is TGTGCCAGCAGCTTGGGAAGGACAGAGTTTTCACCCCTCCACTTT. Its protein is CASSLGRTEFSPLHF.

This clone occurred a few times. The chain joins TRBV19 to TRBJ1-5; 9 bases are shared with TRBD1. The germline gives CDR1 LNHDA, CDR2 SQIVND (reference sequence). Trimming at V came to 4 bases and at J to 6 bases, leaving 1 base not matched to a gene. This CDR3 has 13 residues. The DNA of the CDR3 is TGTGCCAGTAGTAGGGACAGGGCTCAGCCCCAGCATTTT. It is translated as CASSRDRAQPQHF. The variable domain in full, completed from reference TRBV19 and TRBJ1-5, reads DGGITQSPKYLFRKEGQNVTLSCEQNLNHDAMYWYRQDPGQGLRLIYYSQIVNDFQKGDIAEGYSVSREKKESFPLTVTSAQKNPTAFYLCASSRDRAQPQHFGDGTRLSIL.

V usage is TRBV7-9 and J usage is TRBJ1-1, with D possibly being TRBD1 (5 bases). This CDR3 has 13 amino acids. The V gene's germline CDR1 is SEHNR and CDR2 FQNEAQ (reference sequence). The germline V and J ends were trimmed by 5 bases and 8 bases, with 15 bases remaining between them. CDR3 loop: CASSVLGPLEAFF. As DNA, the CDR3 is TGTGCCAGCAGCGTTCTGGGGCCCCTGGAAGCTTTCTTT.

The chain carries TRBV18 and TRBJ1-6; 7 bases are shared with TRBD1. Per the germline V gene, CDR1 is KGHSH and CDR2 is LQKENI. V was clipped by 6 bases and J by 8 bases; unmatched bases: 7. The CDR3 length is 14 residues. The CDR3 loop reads CASSLDRSYSPLHF. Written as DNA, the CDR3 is TGTGCCAGCTCGCTGGACAGGTCCTATTCACCCCTCCACTTT.

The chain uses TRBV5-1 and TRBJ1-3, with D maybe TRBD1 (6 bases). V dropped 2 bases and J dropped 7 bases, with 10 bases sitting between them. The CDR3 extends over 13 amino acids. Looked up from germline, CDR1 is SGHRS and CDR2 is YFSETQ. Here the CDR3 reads CASSLGQRNTIYF. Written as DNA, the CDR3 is TGCGCCAGCAGCTTAGGACAGCGCAACACCATATATTTT.

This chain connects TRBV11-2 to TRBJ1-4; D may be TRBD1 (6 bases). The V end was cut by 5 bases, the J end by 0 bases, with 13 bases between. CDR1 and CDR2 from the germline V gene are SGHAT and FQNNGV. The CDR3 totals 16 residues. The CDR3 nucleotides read TGTGCCAGCAGCCCTATAGGGGGTGCAACTAATGAAAAACTGTTTTTT. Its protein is CASSPIGGATNEKLFF.

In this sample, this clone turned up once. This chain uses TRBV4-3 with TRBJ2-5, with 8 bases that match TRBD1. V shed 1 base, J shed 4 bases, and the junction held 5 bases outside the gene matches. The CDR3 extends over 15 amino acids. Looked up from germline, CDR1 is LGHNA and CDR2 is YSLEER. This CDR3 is CASSQVGTGGETQYF. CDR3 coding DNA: TGCGCCAGCAGCCAAGTTGGGACAGGCGGAGAGACCCAGTACTTC.

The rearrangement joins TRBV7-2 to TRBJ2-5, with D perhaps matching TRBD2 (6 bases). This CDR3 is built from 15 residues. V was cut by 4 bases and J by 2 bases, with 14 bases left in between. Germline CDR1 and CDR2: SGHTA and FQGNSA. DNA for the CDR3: TGTGCCAGCAGCTCGAGCGGGCTGCTACAAGAGACCCAGTACTTC. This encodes CASSSSGLLQETQYF.

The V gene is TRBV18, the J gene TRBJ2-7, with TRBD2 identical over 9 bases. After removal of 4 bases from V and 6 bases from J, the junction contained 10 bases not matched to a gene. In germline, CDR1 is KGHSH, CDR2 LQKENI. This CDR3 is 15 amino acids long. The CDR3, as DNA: TGTGCCAGCTCACTGGCGACTAGCGGTCCTAGCGAGCAGTACTTC. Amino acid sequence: CASSLATSGPSEQYF.

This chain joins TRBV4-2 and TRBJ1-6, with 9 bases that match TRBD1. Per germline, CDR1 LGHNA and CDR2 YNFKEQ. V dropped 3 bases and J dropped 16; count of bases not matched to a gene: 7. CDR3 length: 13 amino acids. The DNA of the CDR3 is TGTGCCAGCAGCCATGATGGGACAGGGCCACTCCACTTT. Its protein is CASSHDGTGPLHF.

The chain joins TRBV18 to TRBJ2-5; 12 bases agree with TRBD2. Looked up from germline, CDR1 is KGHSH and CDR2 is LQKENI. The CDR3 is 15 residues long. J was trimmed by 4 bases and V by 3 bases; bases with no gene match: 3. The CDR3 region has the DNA TGTGCCAGCTCACCCTCTAGCGGGAGGGTAGAGACCCAGTACTTC. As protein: CASSPSSGRVETQYF. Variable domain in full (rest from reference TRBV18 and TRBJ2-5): NAGVMQNPRHLVRRRGQEARLRCSPMKGHSHVYWYRQLPEEGLKFMVYLQKENIIDESGMPKERFSAEFPKEGPSILRIQQVVRGDSAAYFCASSPSSGRVETQYFGPGTRLLVL.

Here the CDR3 DNA reads TGTGCCAGCAGTTTCCTGCGTACCGGGGAGCTGTTTTTT. It is translated as CASSFLRTGELFF. The chain has TRBV12-3 or TRBV12-4 and TRBJ2-2, with D unresolved. This CDR3 spans 13 amino acids. Trimming removed 3 bases from V and 5 bases from J, with 7 bases in between.

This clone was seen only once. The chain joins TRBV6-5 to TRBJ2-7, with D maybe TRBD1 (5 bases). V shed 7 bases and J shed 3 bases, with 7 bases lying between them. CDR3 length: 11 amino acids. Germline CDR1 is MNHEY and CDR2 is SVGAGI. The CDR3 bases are TGTGCCAGCACTAGGGGCTACGAGCAGTACTTC. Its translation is CASTRGYEQYF.

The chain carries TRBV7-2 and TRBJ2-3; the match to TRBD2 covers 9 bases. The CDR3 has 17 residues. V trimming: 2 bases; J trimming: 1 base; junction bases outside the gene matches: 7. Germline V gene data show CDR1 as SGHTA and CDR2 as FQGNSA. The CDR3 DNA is TGTGCCAGCAGCTTAAGGTTTACTAGCGGGCGCACAGATACGCAGTATTTT. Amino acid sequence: CASSLRFTSGRTDTQYF.

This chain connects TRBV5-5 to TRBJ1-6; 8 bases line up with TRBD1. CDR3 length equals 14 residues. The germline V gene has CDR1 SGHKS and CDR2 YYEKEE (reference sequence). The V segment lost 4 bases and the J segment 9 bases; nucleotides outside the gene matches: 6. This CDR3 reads CASSPGQGSSPLHF. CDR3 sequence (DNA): TGTGCCAGCAGCCCTGGACAGGGCAGTTCACCCCTCCACTTT.

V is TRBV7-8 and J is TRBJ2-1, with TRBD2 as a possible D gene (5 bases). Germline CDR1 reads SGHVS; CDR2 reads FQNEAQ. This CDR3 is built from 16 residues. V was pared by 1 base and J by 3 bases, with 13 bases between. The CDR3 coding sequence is TGTGCCAGCAGCTTAGTGGGCGGGCCCGGCTACAATGAGCAGTTCTTC. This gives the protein CASSLVGGPGYNEQFF.

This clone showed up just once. The CDR3 DNA reads TGCGCCAGCAGCTTGGATCCCGGCACAGATACGCAGTATTTT. It specifies CASSLDPGTDTQYF. This chain joins TRBV5-1 and TRBJ2-3, with D unclear. Germline assignment: CDR1 SGHRS and CDR2 YFSETQ. This CDR3 comprises 14 residues. Trimming removed 0 bases at V and 1 base at J, with 6 bases between.